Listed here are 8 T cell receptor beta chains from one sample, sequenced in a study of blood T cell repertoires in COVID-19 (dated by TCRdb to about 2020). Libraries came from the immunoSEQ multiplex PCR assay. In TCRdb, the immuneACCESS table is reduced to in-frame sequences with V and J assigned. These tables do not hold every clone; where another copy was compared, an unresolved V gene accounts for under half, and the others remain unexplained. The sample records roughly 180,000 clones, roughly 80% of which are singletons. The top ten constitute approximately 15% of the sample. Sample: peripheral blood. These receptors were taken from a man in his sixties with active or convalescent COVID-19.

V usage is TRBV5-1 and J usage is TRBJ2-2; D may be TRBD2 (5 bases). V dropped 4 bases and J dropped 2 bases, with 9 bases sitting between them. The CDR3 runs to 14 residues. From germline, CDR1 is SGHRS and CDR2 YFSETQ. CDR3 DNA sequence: TGCGCCAGCAGCCCTACTAGAAACACCGGGGAGCTGTTTTTT. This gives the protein CASSPTRNTGELFF. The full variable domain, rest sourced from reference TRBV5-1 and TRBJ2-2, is KAGVTQTPRYLIKTRGQQVTLSCSPISGHRSVSWYQQTPGQGLQFLFEYFSETQRNKGNFPGRFSGRQFSNSRSEMNVSTLELGDSALYLCASSPTRNTGELFFGEGSRLTVL.

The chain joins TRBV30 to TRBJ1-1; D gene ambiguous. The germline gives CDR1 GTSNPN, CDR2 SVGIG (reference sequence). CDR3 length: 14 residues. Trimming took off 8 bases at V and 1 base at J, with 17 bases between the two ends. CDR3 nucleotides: TGTGCCCGGTCCGAGGGCCAGCCGAACACTGAAGCTTTCTTT. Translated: CARSEGQPNTEAFF.

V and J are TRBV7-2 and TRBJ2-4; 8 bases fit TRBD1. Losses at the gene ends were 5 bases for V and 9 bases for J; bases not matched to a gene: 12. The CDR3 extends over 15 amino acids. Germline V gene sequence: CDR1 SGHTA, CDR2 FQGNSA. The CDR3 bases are TGTGCCAGCAGCCGCCTAACAGGGGGATGGGGCATTCAGTACTTC. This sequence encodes CASSRLTGGWGIQYF.

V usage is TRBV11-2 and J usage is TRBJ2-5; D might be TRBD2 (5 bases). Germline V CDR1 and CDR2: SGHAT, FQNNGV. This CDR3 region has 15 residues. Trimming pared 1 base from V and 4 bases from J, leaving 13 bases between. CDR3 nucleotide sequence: TGTGCCAGCAGCTTAGCTGGTTCTGGAGGAGAGACCCAGTACTTC. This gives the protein CASSLAGSGGETQYF.

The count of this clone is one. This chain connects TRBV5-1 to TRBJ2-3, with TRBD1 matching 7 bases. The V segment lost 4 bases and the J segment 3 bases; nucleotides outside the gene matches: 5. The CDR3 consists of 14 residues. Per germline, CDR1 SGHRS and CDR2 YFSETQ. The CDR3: CASSTKQGTDTQYF. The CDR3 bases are TGCGCCAGCAGCACAAAACAGGGGACAGATACGCAGTATTTT. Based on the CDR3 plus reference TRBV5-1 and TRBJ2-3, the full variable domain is KAGVTQTPRYLIKTRGQQVTLSCSPISGHRSVSWYQQTPGQGLQFLFEYFSETQRNKGNFPGRFSGRQFSNSRSEMNVSTLELGDSALYLCASSTKQGTDTQYFGPGTRLTVL.

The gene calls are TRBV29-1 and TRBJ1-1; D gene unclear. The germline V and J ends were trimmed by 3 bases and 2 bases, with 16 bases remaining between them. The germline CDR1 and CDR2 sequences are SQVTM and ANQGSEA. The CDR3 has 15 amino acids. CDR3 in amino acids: CSVEGRAGFNTEAFF. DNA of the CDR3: TGCAGCGTTGAGGGGAGGGCGGGGTTTAACACTGAAGCTTTCTTT.

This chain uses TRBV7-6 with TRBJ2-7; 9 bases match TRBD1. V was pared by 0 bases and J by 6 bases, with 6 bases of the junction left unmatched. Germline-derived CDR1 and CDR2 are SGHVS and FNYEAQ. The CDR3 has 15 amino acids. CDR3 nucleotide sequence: TGTGCCAGCAGCTTAGCCCAGGGACAGGGAAGCGAGCAGTACTTC. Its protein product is CASSLAQGQGSEQYF.

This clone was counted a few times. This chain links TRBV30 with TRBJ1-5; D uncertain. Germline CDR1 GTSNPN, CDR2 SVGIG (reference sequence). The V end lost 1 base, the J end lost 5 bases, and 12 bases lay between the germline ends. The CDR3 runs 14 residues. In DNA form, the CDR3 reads TGTGCCTGGAGTGGACCGGGAGTGGATCAGCCCCAGCATTTT. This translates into CAWSGPGVDQPQHF.